The source of this T cell receptor beta chain is a study of T cells in Graves' hyperthyroidism and ophthalmopathy (dated by TCRdb to 2018 to 2020). Looking at the study overall: Peripheral blood samples were taken at the time of initial diagnosis, prior to any treatment. A discovery cohort of approximately 97 patients, fewer than 50 with Graves' ophthalmopathy and 57 with stable Graves' hyperthyroidism, was used to find distinguishing TCR V-J signatures. Prospective prediction of ophthalmopathy was tested in an independent validation cohort of under 20 hyperthyroidism patients and approximately 17 patients who later progressed to ophthalmopathy. For training and testing, the 95 to 100 patients in the discovery cohort were randomly divided in a 7:3 ratio. Thyroid tissue and blood T-cell repertoires from several Graves' hyperthyroidism patients were also compared in the study. Once sampling was done, hyperthyroidism patients were given methimazole at a starting dose of 30 mg daily, whereas ophthalmopathy patients were given high-dose intravenous methylprednisolone. The paper reports TCR Vbeta CDR3 sequencing of approximately 140 peripheral blood samples: around 45 ophthalmopathy, under 80 hyperthyroidism and 17 progressor patients. Paper-wide results and their limitations: Most expanded thyroid clonotypes (frequency above 0.001) were also detected in blood, suggesting blood repertoires may reflect thyroid immune responses. A model built on a 13 V-J signature distinguished ophthalmopathy from stable hyperthyroidism, reaching around 88% sensitivity and about 81% specificity in cross-validation and 80%/75% in testing. No statistical method was used to fix the sample size in advance, and group allocation was not hidden from the investigators. In validation, progression to ophthalmopathy was predicted by the model with around 71% sensitivity and around 75% specificity, a median of 6.5 months before onset.

The TCR beta CDR3 regions were amplified from the RNA transcripts. The first round of RT-PCR for the TCR CDR3 was performed with the HTBI primer set and the Qiagen OneStep RT-PCR kit. Libraries were constructed in a second round of multiplex PCR, after which size selection and purification were carried out. Paired-end sequencing of the libraries was performed with 100 bp reads on an Illumina HiSeq2000. For the original study's pipeline: SOAPnuke was used to process the raw data, removing reads that contained adapters or uncalled bases, had a mean Phred below 15, or lacked an exact match to the constant primer or identifier. COPE v1.2.5 was used to merge the high-quality paired reads, and each unique nucleotide sequence was defined as a clonotype. MiTCR v1.1 was used to align the clonotypes against IMGT TRBV, TRBD and TRBJ reference segments. Only V-J combinations with frequency above 0.0001, covering roughly 99% of repertoires, were analysed. The TCS score was defined as the ratio of F50 (clonal expansion) to E x V (chaos), calculated using BLOSUM62-based TCRdist between CDR3 peptides within each V-J. Welch's t-statistics and random forest reduced 450 to 600 V-J features to 10 to 15, which were used in a naive Bayes classifier (R e1071). Clones were called with MiXCR by TCRdb after fastp trimmed the public reads at Q25, and only in-frame beta chains were retained. Each CDR3 protein gets just one entry, which takes the most common genes and DNA from the rows behind it. These V and J calls are TCRdb output, not the study's own analysis. The sample table shows more than 600,000 distinct CDR3 sequences, and around 17% are seen once. The leading ten clones occupy approximately 8% of the sample.

Details on this clonotype: Its specific antigen is unknown. The sample holds no much larger clone one base away, and base qualities are not on file.

A patient counted as having stable Graves' hyperthyroidism if no progression to ophthalmopathy occurred over 18 months of follow-up. Hyperthyroidism patients were aged 18 to 65 years and newly diagnosed, with disease duration of less than 2 months. Exclusion was applied to patients with uncontrolled infections, other autoimmune diseases, pregnancy or lactation. Diagnoses were established on the basis of clinical symptoms, serum thyroxine and TRAb, thyroid ultrasound, and orbital computed tomography. PBMCs were separated from 10 ml of fresh peripheral blood using Ficoll-Paque density gradient centrifugation. Total RNA was extracted with Trizol reagent, and quality was checked on an Agilent 2100 Bioanalyzer. Including cysteine and phenylalanine, the CDR3 has 16 amino acids. Only the CDR3 DNA is retained, 48 bases long and in frame from the first base. After removal of 3 bases from V and 2 bases from J, the junction retains 12 bases not matched to a gene. For CDR1 and CDR2, the germline V gene (reference sequence) lists DFQATT and SNEGSKA.

The chain couples TRBV20-1 to TRBJ1-2; TRBD1 agrees with 7 junctional bases. The receptor was derived from a man younger than 35 with Graves' hyperthyroidism. Sequences were obtained from blood. Here is the DNA: TGCAGTGCTAGGGCCCTTGGGACAGACGGAAACTATGGCTACACCTTC. Its translation reads: CSARALGTDGNYGYTF.